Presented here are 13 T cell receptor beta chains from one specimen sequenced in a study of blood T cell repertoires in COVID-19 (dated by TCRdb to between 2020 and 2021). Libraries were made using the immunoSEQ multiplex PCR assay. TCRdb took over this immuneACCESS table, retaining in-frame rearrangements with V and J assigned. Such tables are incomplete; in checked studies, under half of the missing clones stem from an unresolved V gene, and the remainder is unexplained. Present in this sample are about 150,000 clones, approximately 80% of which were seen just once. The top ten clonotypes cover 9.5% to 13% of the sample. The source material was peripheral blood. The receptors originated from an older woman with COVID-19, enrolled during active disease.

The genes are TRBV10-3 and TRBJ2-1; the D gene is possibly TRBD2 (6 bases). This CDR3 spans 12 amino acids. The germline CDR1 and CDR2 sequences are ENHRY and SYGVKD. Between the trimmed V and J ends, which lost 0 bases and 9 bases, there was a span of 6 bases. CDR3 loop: CAISESTSEQFF. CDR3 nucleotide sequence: TGTGCCATCAGTGAGTCGACTAGTGAGCAGTTCTTC.

CDR3 protein: CASSLGQGQPGANVLTF. The CDR3 nucleotides are TGTGCCAGCAGCTTAGGACAGGGACAGCCTGGGGCCAACGTCCTGACTTTC. The chain couples TRBV7-8 to TRBJ2-6; TRBD1 aligns across 7 bases. With V trimmed by 1 base and J by 2 bases, 5 bases remained unmatched. The CDR3 length is 17 residues. The V gene's germline CDR1 is SGHVS and CDR2 FQNEAQ.

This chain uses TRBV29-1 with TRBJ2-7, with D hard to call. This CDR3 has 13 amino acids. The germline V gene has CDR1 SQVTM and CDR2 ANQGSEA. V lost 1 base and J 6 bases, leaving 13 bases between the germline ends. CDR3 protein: CSVEGGSVGEQYF. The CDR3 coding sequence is TGCAGCGTTGAAGGCGGCTCTGTAGGCGAGCAGTACTTC.

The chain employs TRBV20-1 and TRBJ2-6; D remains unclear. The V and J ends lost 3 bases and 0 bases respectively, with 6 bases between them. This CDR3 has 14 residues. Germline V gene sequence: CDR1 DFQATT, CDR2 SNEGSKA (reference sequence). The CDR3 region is CSASFSSGANVLTF. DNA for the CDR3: TGCAGTGCTAGTTTCTCCTCTGGGGCCAACGTCCTGACTTTC.

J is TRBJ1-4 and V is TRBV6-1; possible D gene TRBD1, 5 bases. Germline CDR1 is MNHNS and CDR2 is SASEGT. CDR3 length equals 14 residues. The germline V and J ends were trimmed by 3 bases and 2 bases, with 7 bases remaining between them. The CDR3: CASSDAGTNEKLFF. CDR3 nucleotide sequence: TGTGCCAGCAGTGACGCAGGGACTAATGAAAAACTGTTTTTT.

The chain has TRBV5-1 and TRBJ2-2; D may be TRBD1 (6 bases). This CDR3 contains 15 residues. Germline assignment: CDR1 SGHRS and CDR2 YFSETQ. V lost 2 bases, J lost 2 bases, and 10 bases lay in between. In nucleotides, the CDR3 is TGCGCCAGCAGCTTTACAGGGACAAACACCGGGGAGCTGTTTTTT. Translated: CASSFTGTNTGELFF.

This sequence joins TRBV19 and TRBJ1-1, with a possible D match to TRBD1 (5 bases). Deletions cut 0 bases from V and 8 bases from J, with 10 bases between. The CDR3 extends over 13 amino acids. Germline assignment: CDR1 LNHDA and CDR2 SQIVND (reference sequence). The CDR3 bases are TGTGCCAGTAGTATAGATGGGGCAGGGGAAGCTTTCTTT. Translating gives CASSIDGAGEAFF.

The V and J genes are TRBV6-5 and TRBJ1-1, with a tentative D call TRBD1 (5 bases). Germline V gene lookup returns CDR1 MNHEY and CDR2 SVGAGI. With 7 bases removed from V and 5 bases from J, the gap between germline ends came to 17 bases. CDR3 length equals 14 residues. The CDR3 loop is CASIPGTAGTEAFF. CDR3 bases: TGTGCCAGCATCCCCGGGACGGCGGGAACTGAAGCTTTCTTT.

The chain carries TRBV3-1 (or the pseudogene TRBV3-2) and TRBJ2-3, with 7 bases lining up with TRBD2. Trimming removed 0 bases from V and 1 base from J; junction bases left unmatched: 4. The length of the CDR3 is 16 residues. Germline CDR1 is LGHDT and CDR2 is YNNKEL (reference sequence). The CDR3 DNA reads TGTGCCAGCAGCCAAGATCCGGGGGGAGGCACAGATACGCAGTATTTT. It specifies CASSQDPGGGTDTQYF.

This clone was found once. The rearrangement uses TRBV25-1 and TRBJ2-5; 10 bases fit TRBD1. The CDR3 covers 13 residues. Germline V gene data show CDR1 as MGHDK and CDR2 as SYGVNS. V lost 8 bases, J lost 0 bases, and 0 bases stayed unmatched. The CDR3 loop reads CASGTGDQETQYF. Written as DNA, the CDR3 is TGTGCCAGCGGGACAGGGGACCAAGAGACCCAGTACTTC.

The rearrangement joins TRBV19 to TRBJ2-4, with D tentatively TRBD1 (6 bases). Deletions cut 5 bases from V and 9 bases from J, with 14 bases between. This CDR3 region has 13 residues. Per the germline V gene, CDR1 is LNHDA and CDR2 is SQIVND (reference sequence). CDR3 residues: CASSLGQVSIQYF. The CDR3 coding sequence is TGTGCCAGTAGTCTGGGACAAGTGAGCATTCAGTACTTC. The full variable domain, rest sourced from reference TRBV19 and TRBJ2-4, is DGGITQSPKYLFRKEGQNVTLSCEQNLNHDAMYWYRQDPGQGLRLIYYSQIVNDFQKGDIAEGYSVSREKKESFPLTVTSAQKNPTAFYLCASSLGQVSIQYFGAGTRLSVL.

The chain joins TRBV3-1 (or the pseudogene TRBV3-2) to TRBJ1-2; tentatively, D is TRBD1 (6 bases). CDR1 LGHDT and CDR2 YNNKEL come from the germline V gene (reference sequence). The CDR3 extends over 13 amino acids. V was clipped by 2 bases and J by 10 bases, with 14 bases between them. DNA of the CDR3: TGTGCCAGCAGCCAAAACCGGGACACCTACTACACCTTC. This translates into CASSQNRDTYYTF.

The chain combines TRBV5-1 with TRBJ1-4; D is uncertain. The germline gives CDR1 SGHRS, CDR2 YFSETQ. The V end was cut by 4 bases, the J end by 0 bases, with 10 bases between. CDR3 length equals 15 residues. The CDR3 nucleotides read TGCGCCAGCAGCAAAAGGGAGTCAACTAATGAAAAACTGTTTTTT. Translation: CASSKRESTNEKLFF.